This T cell receptor (beta chain) was captured in a study of blood T cell repertoires in COVID-19 (dated by TCRdb to about 2020). As for the study more broadly: Samples covering the acute and convalescent phases of COVID-19 were provided by collaborators in the United States, Italy and Spain. Sample metadata almost always included a de-identified subject ID, COVID-19 status, age in years and sex. The samples were drawn from the first 160 participants of the ongoing ImmuneRACE study and from 950 to 1,500 subjects provided by 6 global collaborators. The material from the prospective study consisted of cDNA or gDNA derived from T cells, B-cell-depleted T cells, or PBMCs. The dataset comprised deeply sampled blood TCRbeta repertoires from subjects exposed to, actively infected with, or recovered from COVID-19. Where available, HLA class I and class II types were obtained from metadata supplied by the sample provider rather than from assay-based typing. The repertoires were released in a freely available public database intended as a resource for research on the immune response to SARS-CoV-2. General study outcomes and caveats: Clinical and demographic metadata were provided uncurated, with the amount varying by source and participant.

With regard to this clone: Its cognate antigen has yet to be identified. No base quality information exists; no much larger clone differs at one position.

V was cut back by 0 bases and J by 8 bases, leaving a gap of 11 bases between them. The CDR3 goes from the cysteine to the phenylalanine over 13 residues. The DNA shown is the 39-base CDR3, in frame from base 1. CDR1 and CDR2 are drawn from the germline V gene (reference sequence): SGHNT, YYREEE. In the prospective study, participants were roughly 18 to 100 years old, resided in about two dozen geographic areas of the United States, and were enrolled through a virtual design. In the prospective study, cohorts were assigned on the basis of participant-reported clinical history obtained from a screening survey and a study questionnaire. Exposed participants were defined as having been in contact with someone with a PCR-confirmed or clinician-diagnosed COVID-19 case within 2 weeks of study entry. In the prospective study, whole blood, serum and a nasopharyngeal or oropharyngeal swab were collected from each participant by mobile phlebotomists. Prospective study participants could optionally give additional blood draws and questionnaires over an approximately 2-month period. Before DNA extraction, blood samples from the prospective study were shipped at room temperature or frozen.

TCRbeta CDR3 regions were amplified from genomic DNA using the immunoSEQ Assay, a bias-controlled multiplex PCR. The authors' pipeline ran thus. Within the assay, amplification of reference gene primers was used to estimate how many nucleated cells each sample contained. To quantify the absolute abundance of each unique TCRbeta CDR3 rearrangement, sequence reads were collapsed and filtered. Productive Simpson clonality was computed per sample as the square root of Simpson's diversity index over productive rearrangements. In its TCRdb copy, this immuneACCESS table keeps in-frame sequences only and misses some clones. Where compared with another copy, unresolved V genes explain less than half of these, and the others have no known cause. Clonal size and the V and J genes are those of that table, whereas D and trimming came from the DNA. In this sample the table shows roughly 200,000 clones, 65% to 85% of which occur a single time. The leading ten clones occupy about 3.3% of the sample.

The receptor chain draws on TRBV5-4 and TRBJ1-2; the D gene cannot be named for sure. The material sequenced was PBMCs or T cells enriched from blood (not recorded which). This TCR was sampled from a woman aged 25 to 39 who had been exposed to COVID-19. The CDR3: CASSLDGGVGYTF. The base sequence is TGTGCCAGCAGCTTGGATGGAGGCGTAGGCTACACCTTC.